The 14 T cell receptor beta chains presented below share a single source sample, sequenced in a study of spatial heterogeneity in lung cancer. MiXCR was run by TCRdb on the 5' RACE reads, yielding one entry per CDR3 protein. The table has 85,000 to 100,000 distinct CDR3 sequences, 10% to 15% seen once. Specified time point: sample taken at primary tumor resection. Unsorted whole RNA from tumor, nontumor lung or frozen PBMC underwent sequencing. The sequencing here drew on PBMCs, taken at surgery. These TCRs come from a male donor with early-stage non-small cell lung cancer.

This clonotype was detected a few times. The chain employs TRBV7-2 and TRBJ2-1, with a tentative D call TRBD2 (6 bases). The germline V and J ends were trimmed by 4 bases and 7 bases, with 11 bases remaining between them. Looked up from germline, CDR1 is SGHTA and CDR2 is FQGNSA. The CDR3 totals 13 residues. As DNA, the CDR3 is TGTGCCAGCAGCTGGCCCGGGAGTAATGAGCAGTTCTTC. This translates into CASSWPGSNEQFF.

This sequence joins TRBV4-1 and TRBJ2-3; TRBD2 aligns across 9 bases. Germline V CDR1 and CDR2: MGHRA, YSYEKL. Germline trimming cut 1 base from V and 4 bases from J; bases unmatched to any gene: 3. The CDR3 contains 15 residues. The CDR3 DNA is TGCGCCAGCAGCCAAGGGGGACTAGCATCAGATACGCAGTATTTT. Its protein product is CASSQGGLASDTQYF.

This clonotype was counted between two and nine times. This CDR3 reads CSVREGPLETQYF. In DNA, the CDR3 is TGCTCAGTAAGGGAAGGGCCGCTGGAGACCCAGTACTTC. This chain uses TRBV29-1 with TRBJ2-5; D ambiguous. Germline V gives CDR1 SQVTM, CDR2 ANQGSEA. The CDR3 runs to 13 residues.

This clonotype was observed many times. The V call is TRBV7-9, the J call TRBJ2-3; 8 bases fit TRBD2. The CDR3 contains 14 residues. Per the germline V gene, CDR1 is SEHNR and CDR2 is FQNEAQ (reference sequence). V lost 6 bases, J lost 5 bases, and 7 bases stayed unmatched. The CDR3 nucleotides read TGTGCCAGCAGGCAAGCGGGAGTGGTAGATACGCAGTATTTT. As protein: CASRQAGVVDTQYF.

This clonotype has ten or more counts. V and J are TRBV9 and TRBJ2-3, with D perhaps assigned TRBD1 or TRBD2 (5 bases each). Trimming shortened V by 2 bases and J by 2 bases, and 12 bases separated the two germline ends. Germline CDR1 and CDR2: SGDLS and YYNGEE. The length of the CDR3 is 15 residues. CDR3 nucleotide sequence: TGTGCCAGCAGCGTGTCGCAGGGAGTCACAGATACGCAGTATTTT. Translated, it gives CASSVSQGVTDTQYF.

The rearrangement links TRBV9 to TRBJ1-1; 8 positions match TRBD1. The V gene end was trimmed by 3 bases and the J gene end by 8 bases; junction bases not matched to a gene: 6. Germline V gives CDR1 SGDLS, CDR2 YYNGEE. This CDR3 is 13 amino acids long. CDR3 sequence: CASSAIPGGEAFF. CDR3 in DNA: TGTGCCAGCAGCGCCATACCAGGGGGCGAAGCTTTCTTT.

The rearrangement uses TRBV6-1 and TRBJ2-1, with D uncertain. V lost 2 bases to trimming and J lost 1 base, with 9 bases between them. Germline-derived CDR1 and CDR2 are MNHNS and SASEGT. The CDR3 contains 15 residues. CDR3 nucleotides: TGTGCCAGCAGTGAACTCGAGAATTCCTACAATGAGCAGTTCTTC. Amino acid sequence: CASSELENSYNEQFF.

This clonotype was counted between two and nine times. The chain combines TRBV7-6 with TRBJ2-3, with TRBD2 matching over 11 bases. Germline-derived CDR1 and CDR2 are SGHVS and FNYEAQ. The CDR3 is made up of 17 amino acids. The trim removed 1 base at V and 5 bases at J, leaving 8 bases unmatched. The CDR3, as DNA: TGTGCCAGCAGCTTAGTGTCTAGCGGGAGGCCTCGAGATACGCAGTATTTT. This encodes CASSLVSSGRPRDTQYF.

The chain has TRBV7-2 and TRBJ2-5; 14 bases map to TRBD2. V dropped 3 bases and J dropped 4; count of bases not matched to a gene: 7. The germline V gene encodes CDR1 SGHTA and CDR2 FQGNSA. The CDR3 has 17 residues. The CDR3 DNA reads as TGTGCCAGCAGCTTGGGGACTAGCGGGGGTGTAGGAGAGACCCAGTACTTC. Its translation: CASSLGTSGGVGETQYF.

The sample holds many counts of this clonotype. The rearrangement joins TRBV27 to TRBJ1-2, with TRBD1 identical over 9 bases. The trim removed 3 bases at V and 8 bases at J, leaving 10 bases unmatched. The CDR3 totals 15 residues. Germline CDR1 is MNHEY and CDR2 is SMNVEV (reference sequence). For the CDR3, the DNA is TGTGCCAGCAGTTTTAATGGACAGGGGCCAGAGGGCTACACCTTC. It is translated as CASSFNGQGPEGYTF.

The chain links TRBV5-5 to TRBJ1-4, with a possible D match to TRBD1 (5 bases). Germline values: CDR1 SGHKS, CDR2 YYEKEE (reference sequence). The CDR3 runs 14 residues. Between the trimmed V and J ends, which lost 3 bases and 6 bases, there was a span of 12 bases. CDR3 bases: TGTGCCAGCAGCTCAGCGCAGGGTTATGAAAAACTGTTTTTT. Translated: CASSSAQGYEKLFF. Full variable domain (rest looked up from reference TRBV5-5 and TRBJ1-4): DAGVTQSPTHLIKTRGQQVTLRCSPISGHKSVSWYQQVLGQGPQFIFQYYEKEERGRGNFPDRFSARQFPNYSSELNVNALLLGDSALYLCASSSAQGYEKLFFGSGTQLSVL.

This clonotype was seen many times. This chain joins TRBV19 and TRBJ2-7; D is ambiguous. V dropped 6 bases and J dropped 2 bases, with 5 bases sitting between them. The CDR3 is 11 residues long. Germline assignment: CDR1 LNHDA and CDR2 SQIVND (reference sequence). In nucleotides, the CDR3 is TGTGCCAGTAGGAACGCCTACGAGCAGTACTTC. This sequence encodes CASRNAYEQYF. The full variable domain, with the rest looked up from reference TRBV19 and TRBJ2-7, is DGGITQSPKYLFRKEGQNVTLSCEQNLNHDAMYWYRQDPGQGLRLIYYSQIVNDFQKGDIAEGYSVSREKKESFPLTVTSAQKNPTAFYLCASRNAYEQYFGPGTRLTVT.

This clonotype has ten or more counts. This rearrangement joins TRBV24-1 to TRBJ2-1; 10 nucleotides align to TRBD1. After removal of 7 bases from V and 6 bases from J, the junction contained 5 bases not matched to a gene. CDR3 length equals 14 residues. The germline CDR1 and CDR2 sequences are KGHDR and SFDVKD. The CDR3 DNA reads as TGTGCCACCAGGACAGGGGGCATGGGCAATGAGCAGTTCTTC. Translating it yields CATRTGGMGNEQFF.

The genes are TRBV11-2 and TRBJ1-4; no definite D call. Germline CDR1 and CDR2: SGHAT and FQNNGV. The CDR3 extends over 14 amino acids. The germline V and J ends were trimmed by 4 bases and 3 bases, with 9 bases remaining between them. The CDR3 DNA is TGTGCCAGCAGCTATACGCGGGCTAATGAAAAACTGTTTTTT. It translates to CASSYTRANEKLFF. The variable domain in full, with the rest retrieved from reference TRBV11-2 and TRBJ1-4, is EAGVAQSPRYKIIEKRQSVAFWCNPISGHATLYWYQQILGQGPKLLIQFQNNGVVDDSQLPKDRFSAERLKGVDSTLKIQPAKLEDSAVYLCASSYTRANEKLFFGSGTQLSVL.